Presented here are 19 T cell receptor beta chains from one specimen sequenced in a study of T cell clonality in common variable immunodeficiency. Study-level results: In common variable immunodeficiency, TCR beta chains reportedly carried fewer deletions and N-nucleotide insertions.

Their recognized antigens are unknown. Profiling relied on immunoSEQ multiplex PCR, and the TCRdb table lists in-frame clones only, not all of them. The sample holds about 21,000 clones, and no clone turns up only once. The sample taken for sequencing was peripheral blood mononuclear cells. The receptors here all came from a human donor with common variable immunodeficiency.

With regard to this clone: Read data end 3 residues before the CDR3 end; the end is taken from the germline J gene. V is TRBV19 and J is TRBJ2-1; 8 bases agree with TRBD1. The CDR3 is 16 amino acids. Germline V lookup: CDR1 LNHDA, CDR2 SQIVND (reference sequence). V dropped 10 bases and J dropped 0; count of bases not matched to a gene: 11. The CDR3 sequence: CATTLLDRASYNEQFF. The sequenced part of the CDR3 DNA is TGTGCCACTACCCTCCTGGACAGGGCCTCCTACAATGAG.

Notes on this clone: The CDR3 goes on 3 residues after the read ends, and that part is filled in from the germline J gene. The V and J genes are TRBV19 and TRBJ2-3; 7 bases line up with TRBD1. This CDR3 spans 14 amino acids. V was pared by 6 bases and J by 4 bases, with 7 bases of the junction left unmatched. Germline-derived CDR1 and CDR2 are LNHDA and SQIVND (reference sequence). The CDR3 is CASRPGTVADTQYF. CDR3 bases read: TGTGCCAGTAGACCCGGGACAGTCGCAGATACG.

With regard to this clone: The read gets to within 3 residues of the CDR3 end, and the germline J gene fills in the rest. The rearrangement uses TRBV19 and TRBJ2-7; 7 bases fit TRBD1. The germline V gene has CDR1 LNHDA and CDR2 SQIVND (reference sequence). The CDR3 runs 13 residues. Trimming cost V 4 bases and J 4 bases; bases outside gene matches: 4. Partial CDR3 DNA: TGTGCCAGTAGTAGGGGACAGCAGTACGAG. Its translation: CASSRGQQYE. The whole CDR3 is CASSRGQQYEQYF.

A few counts support this clone. With the read ending 3 residues before the CDR3 end, the germline J gene is used to fill in that end. The gene calls are TRBV7-9 and TRBJ2-1, with 8 positions matching TRBD1. The V segment lost 5 bases and the J segment 3 bases; nucleotides outside the gene matches: 6. The CDR3 is 15 residues long. From germline, CDR1 is SEHNR and CDR2 FQNEAQ (reference sequence). Incomplete CDR3 DNA: TGTGCCAGCAGCGTTGACAGGGGTAACTACAATGAG. Residues: CASSVDRGNYNE. The CDR3 as a whole reads CASSVDRGNYNEQFF.

Comment on this clone: Coverage ceases 3 residues before the CDR3 finishes, and the germline J gene fills in the end. The chain carries TRBV19 and TRBJ1-5, with 12 bases aligning to TRBD1. The V gene end was trimmed by 4 bases and the J gene end by 2 bases; junction bases not matched to a gene: 9. The CDR3 spans 18 residues. Germline V gene lookup returns CDR1 LNHDA and CDR2 SQIVND (reference sequence). The CDR3 DNA, read in part, is TGTGCCAGTAGTAGCCACGGGACAGGGGGCCTAGGCAATCAGCCC. It is translated as CASSSHGTGGLGNQP. The complete CDR3 protein is CASSSHGTGGLGNQPQHF.

This clone has just a few counts. The read is 3 residues too short to cover the CDR3 end, so that end is filled in from the germline J gene. The chain links TRBV7-2 to TRBJ1-5; 10 positions match TRBD1. The CDR3 totals 15 residues. The V gene's germline CDR1 is SGHTA and CDR2 FQGNSA. V lost 5 bases and J lost 7; bases outside the gene matches: 8. The sequenced part of the CDR3 DNA is TGTGCCAGCAGCCCACTCCGGGACAGGGGACAGCCC. Protein product: CASSPLRDRGQP. The whole CDR3 protein is CASSPLRDRGQPQHF.

As concerns this clone: The sequenced fragment ends 3 residues before the CDR3 boundary, so the rest is inferred from the germline J gene. The chain couples TRBV7-9 to TRBJ1-4, with 7 bases aligning to TRBD1. This CDR3 has 14 residues. The germline V gene encodes CDR1 SEHNR and CDR2 FQNEAQ (reference sequence). J lost 6 bases, V lost 5 bases, and 6 bases had no gene match. The CDR3 reads CASSLQGFYEKLFF. CDR3 DNA (partial): TGTGCCAGCAGCCTACAGGGGTTCTATGAAAAA.

Note on this clone: The read finishes 3 residues shy of the CDR3 end, and the germline J gene is used to complete it. V gene TRBV2 combines with J gene TRBJ2-5, with TRBD1 identical over 12 bases. V gave up 3 bases and J gave up 5 bases; unmatched junction bases: 4. CDR1 and CDR2 from the germline V gene are SNHLY and FYNNEI. The CDR3 extends over 15 amino acids. The CDR3 region is CASSEGTGGSETQYF. CDR3 bases read: TGTGCCAGCAGTGAGGGGACAGGGGGCAGCGAGACC.

Comment on this clone: With the read ending 3 residues before the CDR3 end, the germline J gene is used to fill in that end. The chain has TRBV7-9 and TRBJ2-5; a weak D match, TRBD1 (7 bases). V dropped 4 bases and J dropped 1 base, with 13 bases sitting between them. The germline V gene encodes CDR1 SEHNR and CDR2 FQNEAQ (reference sequence). This CDR3 spans 15 amino acids. The covered CDR3 bases are TGTGCCAGCAGCTGGGGCGGGACAGCCCAAGAGACC. This encodes CASSWGGTAQET. The CDR3 as a whole reads CASSWGGTAQETQYF. Full variable domain (outside the CDR3, taken from reference TRBV7-9 and TRBJ2-5): DTGVSQNPRHKITKRGQNVTFRCDPISEHNRLYWYRQTLGQGPEFLTYFQNEAQLEKSRLLSDRFSAERPKGSFSTLEIQRTEQGDSAMYLCASSWGGTAQETQYFGPGTRLLVL.

The sequenced part of the CDR3 DNA is TGTGCCTGGACTAAAGCCGGGACAGGCTTTACCTATGGC. Its translation: CAWTKAGTGFTYG. The whole CDR3 protein reads CAWTKAGTGFTYGYTF. This rearrangement joins TRBV30 to TRBJ1-2, with 8 bases lining up with TRBD1. Read sequence stops 3 residues before the CDR3 end, and the germline J gene provides the missing end. Trimming cost V 4 bases and J 4 bases; bases outside gene matches: 14. From germline, CDR1 is GTSNPN and CDR2 SVGIG (reference sequence). This CDR3 has 16 residues.

This clone was counted many times. The read ends 3 residues shy of where the CDR3 ends; the end is completed using the germline J gene. The rearrangement uses TRBV29-1 and TRBJ1-6; TRBD1 matches at 8 bases. Per germline, CDR1 SQVTM and CDR2 ANQGSEA. V trimming: 6 bases; J trimming: 5 bases; junction bases outside the gene matches: 9. This CDR3 spans 15 amino acids. The CDR3 bases that were read are TGCAGCGTCAAAGTCCAGGGGGCTGATAATTCACCC. It is translated as CSVKVQGADNSP. The CDR3 in its entirety is CSVKVQGADNSPLHF.

The table lists this clone with a few counts. The read is 3 residues too short to cover the CDR3 end, so that end is filled in from the germline J gene. V is TRBV18 and J is TRBJ2-1, with TRBD2 matching over 15 bases. The CDR3 spans 16 residues. In germline, CDR1 is KGHSH, CDR2 LQKENI. V shed 3 bases and J 8 bases; nucleotides not matched to a gene: 5. The CDR3 is CASSPRTSGGAHEQFF. The part of the CDR3 DNA that was read is TGTGCCAGCTCACCTCGGACTAGCGGGGGGGCCCATGAG.

A word on this clone: The read ends 3 residues early relative to the CDR3; the germline J gene fills the gap. The chain carries TRBV19 and TRBJ2-5, with a possible D match to TRBD1 (6 bases). The CDR3 is 13 amino acids. Between the trimmed V and J ends, which lost 6 bases and 5 bases, there was a span of 13 bases. The germline CDR1 and CDR2 sequences are LNHDA and SQIVND (reference sequence). This CDR3 is CASRLQGRETQYF. The CDR3 bases that were read are TGTGCCAGTAGACTACAGGGAAGGGAGACC.

This clone has a handful of counts. The observed sequence ends 3 residues before the CDR3 terminus, with the missing tail filled in from the germline J gene. The V gene is TRBV6-2 or TRBV6-3, the J gene TRBJ2-2; 7 bases map to TRBD2. The V gene's germline CDR1 is MNHEY and CDR2 SVGEGT. The trim removed 6 bases at V and 5 bases at J, leaving 6 bases unmatched. This CDR3 is 14 amino acids long. The CDR3 protein is CASSQGLETGELFF. The sequenced CDR3 bases are TGTGCCAGCAGCCAAGGACTAGAAACCGGGGAG.

The table lists this clone with a few counts. The CDR3 end falls 3 residues outside the read, so it is completed with the germline J gene. This rearrangement joins TRBV5-1 to TRBJ2-3; weak D call: TRBD1 (5 bases). The germline V gene has CDR1 SGHRS and CDR2 YFSETQ. The CDR3 is 14 amino acids. Deletions cut 0 bases from V and 2 bases from J, with 7 bases between. CDR3 protein: CASSLGQITDTQYF. CDR3 DNA (partial): TGCGCCAGCAGCTTGGGACAGATCACAGATACG.

Remarks on this clone: The CDR3 end is not reached by the read, which stops 3 residues before it; the germline J gene fills it in. The V gene is TRBV7-2, the J gene TRBJ2-3; the match to TRBD2 covers 7 bases. With V trimmed by 5 bases and J by 0 bases, 2 bases remained unmatched. Germline values: CDR1 SGHTA, CDR2 FQGNSA. This CDR3 spans 14 amino acids. The part of the CDR3 DNA that was read is TGTGCCAGCAGCCCCGGGGGGAGCACAGATACG. It encodes CASSPGGSTDT. The CDR3 in full is CASSPGGSTDTQYF.

As to this clone: From the germline J gene comes the end of the CDR3, since the read stops 3 residues before it. The J gene is TRBJ1-2, the V gene TRBV2; 8 bases match TRBD1. The CDR3 is made up of 14 amino acids. Germline trimming cut 5 bases from V and 7 bases from J; bases unmatched to any gene: 9. Germline V gives CDR1 SNHLY, CDR2 FYNNEI. CDR3 DNA, as far as it was read: TGTGCCAGCAGTCTTTTGGACAGGGTGGGTGGC. Protein: CASSLLDRVGG. The whole CDR3 protein reads CASSLLDRVGGYTF.

This clone was counted a few times. The read gets to within 3 residues of the CDR3 end, and the germline J gene fills in the rest. J is TRBJ2-2 and V is TRBV30, with 8 bases matching TRBD2. Germline V gene lookup returns CDR1 GTSNPN and CDR2 SVGIG (reference sequence). The CDR3 is made up of 16 amino acids. The junction had 14 bases not matched to a gene; V was cut back by 5 bases and J by 6 bases. The CDR3 bases that were read are TGTGCCTGGTGGCCGAGCGGGAGAATCGGGTCCGGGGAG. It codes for CAWWPSGRIGSGE. Given in full, the CDR3 is CAWWPSGRIGSGELFF.

About this clone: The read comes to an end 3 residues before the CDR3 does, leaving the germline J gene to fill in the end. The chain is built from TRBV19 and TRBJ2-1, with D possibly being TRBD2 (6 bases). The CDR3 covers 16 residues. Germline V gives CDR1 LNHDA, CDR2 SQIVND (reference sequence). Deletions cut 3 bases from V and 9 bases from J, with 21 bases between. The sequenced part of the CDR3 DNA is TGTGCCAGTAGTATGGATTCAGCTTGGGGTAGCGGTGAG. As protein: CASSMDSAWGSGE. The entire CDR3 sequence reads CASSMDSAWGSGEQFF.